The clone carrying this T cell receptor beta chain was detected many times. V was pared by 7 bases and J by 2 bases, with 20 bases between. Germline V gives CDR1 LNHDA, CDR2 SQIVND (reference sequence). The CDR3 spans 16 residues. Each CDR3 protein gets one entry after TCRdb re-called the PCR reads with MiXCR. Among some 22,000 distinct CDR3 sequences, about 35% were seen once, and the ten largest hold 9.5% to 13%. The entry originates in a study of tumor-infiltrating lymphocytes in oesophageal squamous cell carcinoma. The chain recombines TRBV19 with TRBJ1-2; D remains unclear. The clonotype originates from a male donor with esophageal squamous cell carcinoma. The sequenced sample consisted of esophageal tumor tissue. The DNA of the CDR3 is TGTGCCAGTACCCACGTATCCCGGCCAGCAAACTATGGCTACACCTTC. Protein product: CASTHVSRPANYGYTF.